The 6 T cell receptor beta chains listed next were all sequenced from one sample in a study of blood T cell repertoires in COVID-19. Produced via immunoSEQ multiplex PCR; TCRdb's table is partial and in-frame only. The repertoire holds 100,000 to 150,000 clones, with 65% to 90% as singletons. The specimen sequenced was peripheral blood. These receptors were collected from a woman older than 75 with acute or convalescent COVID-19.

The CDR3 reads CASSWGLAEAFF. DNA for the CDR3: TGTGCCAGCAGCTGGGGACTGGCTGAAGCTTTCTTT. V is TRBV7-2 and J is TRBJ1-1, with D perhaps matching TRBD1 (5 bases). Germline loops: CDR1 SGHTA, CDR2 FQGNSA. V was trimmed by 4 bases and J by 6 bases, leaving 9 bases between them. The CDR3 runs to 12 residues.

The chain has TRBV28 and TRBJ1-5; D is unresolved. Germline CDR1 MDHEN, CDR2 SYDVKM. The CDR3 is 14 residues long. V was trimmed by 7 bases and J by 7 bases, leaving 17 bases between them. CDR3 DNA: TGTGCCAGCATGAGAATCGTGGGCTGGCAGCCCCAGCATTTT. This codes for CASMRIVGWQPQHF.

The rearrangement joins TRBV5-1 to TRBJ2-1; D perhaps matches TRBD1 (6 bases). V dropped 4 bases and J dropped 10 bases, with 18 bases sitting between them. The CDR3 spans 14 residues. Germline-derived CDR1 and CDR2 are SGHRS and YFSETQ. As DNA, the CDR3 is TGCGCCAGCAGCAAGGACAGCCTGGGCCGGGAGCAGTTCTTC. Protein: CASSKDSLGREQFF. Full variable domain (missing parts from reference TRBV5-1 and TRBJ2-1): KAGVTQTPRYLIKTRGQQVTLSCSPISGHRSVSWYQQTPGQGLQFLFEYFSETQRNKGNFPGRFSGRQFSNSRSEMNVSTLELGDSALYLCASSKDSLGREQFFGPGTRLTVL.

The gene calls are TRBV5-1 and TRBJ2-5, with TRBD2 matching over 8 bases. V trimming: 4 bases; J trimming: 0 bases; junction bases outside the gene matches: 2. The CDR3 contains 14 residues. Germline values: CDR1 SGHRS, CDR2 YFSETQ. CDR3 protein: CASSGGGYQETQYF. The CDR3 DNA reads TGCGCCAGCAGCGGCGGGGGGTACCAAGAGACCCAGTACTTC.

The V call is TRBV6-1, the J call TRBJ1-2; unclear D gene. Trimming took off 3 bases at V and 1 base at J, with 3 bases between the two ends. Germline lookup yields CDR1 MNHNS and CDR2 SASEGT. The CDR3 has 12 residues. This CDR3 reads CASSDNNYGYTF. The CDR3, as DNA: TGTGCCAGCAGTGACAATAACTATGGCTACACCTTC.

The CDR3 protein is CASGTRGGNQPQHF. The DNA of the CDR3 is TGTGCCAGTGGGACCAGGGGCGGAAATCAGCCCCAGCATTTT. V and J are TRBV2 and TRBJ1-5; D is perhaps TRBD1 (6 bases). Germline V gives CDR1 SNHLY, CDR2 FYNNEI. V was shortened by 9 bases and J by 4 bases, with 16 bases between the two germline ends. This CDR3 is 14 amino acids long.